The TCR beta chain under discussion was sequenced for a study of cytomegalovirus exposure and HLA in healthy donors. Points on this clone: Antigen specificity is unknown.

The study, taken as a whole, reports: In an earlier analysis, productive rearrangement rates for most beta V segments clustered near 87% or 30%. TCR beta chains associated with HLA were, in a later analysis, more clonally expanded than equally common others. Several V segments, TRBV6-2 and TRBV6-3 among them, could not be told apart and were dropped.

The PCR ran on 60 Vbeta and 13 Jbeta primers. Profiled with immunoSEQ multiplex PCR; TCRdb holds only in-frame clones, not every one. In the table there are under 200,000 clones, about 70% of which are singletons. CDR1 and CDR2 (germline): SEHNR, FQNEAQ (reference sequence). The CDR3 consists of 14 residues. V dropped 2 bases and J dropped 4 bases, with 11 bases sitting between them. Sequenced input: PBMCs. V and J are TRBV7-9 and TRBJ1-2; no clear D gene. The clonotype was recovered from a woman aged 25 to 39 in good health and CMV-seronegative. CDR3 sequence: CASSLSGDSYGYTF. As DNA, the CDR3 is TGTGCCAGCAGCTTATCGGGTGATAGCTATGGCTACACCTTC.